What follows are 15 T cell receptor beta chains derived from one specimen sequenced in a study of shared clonotypes between healthy human individuals. Naive CD8 isolation took CD45RO-negative cells positively selected for CCR7 and excluded terminally differentiated effector memory CD45RA+ cells. TCRdb's table, derived via immunoSEQ multiplex PCR, lists solely in-frame clones and lacks some. The table lists hundreds of thousands of clones, approximately 96% of them singletons, with roughly 0.12% in the top ten. The sequenced sample was naive CD8+ T cells sorted from blood. All receptors come from a woman in her thirties in good health.

The CDR3 reads CASSLDLGTEAFF. DNA for the CDR3: TGTGCCAGCAGCTTAGATTTAGGCACTGAAGCTTTCTTT. This chain uses TRBV11-3 with TRBJ1-1; D unclear. This CDR3 is built from 13 residues. V shed 0 bases and J shed 4 bases, with 6 bases lying between them. Germline-derived CDR1 and CDR2 are SGHNT and YENEEA. Using reference TRBV11-3 and TRBJ1-1 for the parts outside the CDR3, the full variable domain is EAGVVQSPRYKIIEKKQPVAFWCNPISGHNTLYWYLQNLGQGPELLIRYENEEAVDDSQLPKDRFSAERLKGVDSTLKIQPAELGDSAVYLCASSLDLGTEAFFGQGTRLTVV.

This clone has more than one count but fewer than ten. V usage is TRBV5-6 and J usage is TRBJ1-5; D is unclear. CDR1 is SGHDT and CDR2 is YYEEEE in the germline V gene. The V end was cut by 0 bases, the J end by 7 bases, with 8 bases between. The CDR3 loop spans 13 amino acids. CDR3 sequence reads: CASSLGFNQPQHF. In DNA, the CDR3 is TGTGCCAGCAGCTTGGGGTTCAACCAGCCCCAGCATTTT.

As concerns this clone: The same CDR3 can be traced to other DNA sequences in this sample. The chain joins TRBV9 to TRBJ1-1; 7 bases fit TRBD1. This CDR3 has 13 residues. V was pared by 4 bases and J by 1 base, with 1 base of the junction left unmatched. CDR1 and CDR2 from the germline V gene are SGDLS and YYNGEE. Here the CDR3 DNA reads TGTGCCAGCAGCCCAGGGGGGAACACTGAAGCTTTCTTT. Translation gives CASSPGGNTEAFF. Variable domain in full (rest from reference TRBV9 and TRBJ1-1): DSGVTQTPKHLITATGQRVTLRCSPRSGDLSVYWYQQSLDQGLQFLIQYYNGEERAKGNILERFSAQQFPDLHSELNLSSLELGDSALYFCASSPGGNTEAFFGQGTRLTVV.

The V call is TRBV29-1, the J call TRBJ2-1, with 11 positions matching TRBD2. V lost 4 bases, J lost 7 bases, and 9 bases stayed unmatched. Germline V CDR1 and CDR2: SQVTM, ANQGSEA. CDR3 size: 15 residues. The CDR3 here is CSVVTGTSGLNEQFF. The CDR3 DNA is TGCAGCGTTGTAACCGGGACTAGCGGCCTAAATGAGCAGTTCTTC.

The chain has TRBV9 and TRBJ2-1; possible D gene TRBD1, 6 bases. The CDR3 totals 16 residues. Germline V lookup: CDR1 SGDLS, CDR2 YYNGEE. Trimming pared 3 bases from V and 5 bases from J, leaving 18 bases between. The CDR3 DNA reads TGTGCCAGCAGCGGGGGTGGACAGCTAAGAAACAATGAGCAGTTCTTC. It encodes CASSGGGQLRNNEQFF.

The V gene is TRBV7-3, the J gene TRBJ2-2; 14 nucleotides align to TRBD2. V was clipped by 4 bases and J by 3 bases; unmatched bases: 4. CDR3 length: 17 residues. Germline CDR1 and CDR2: SGHTA and FQGTGA. The CDR3 here is CASSYGTSGSDTGELFF. CDR3 nucleotides: TGTGCCAGCAGCTATGGGACTAGCGGGAGTGACACCGGGGAGCTGTTTTTT.

The genes are TRBV25-1 and TRBJ2-7, with 12 nucleotides matching TRBD2. Germline values: CDR1 MGHDK, CDR2 SYGVNS. The CDR3 covers 15 residues. V lost 6 bases, J lost 2 bases, and 5 bases stayed unmatched. The CDR3 region is CASRTSGSFTYEQYF. The CDR3 region has the DNA TGTGCCAGCAGGACTAGCGGGAGTTTCACCTACGAGCAGTACTTC.

The chain employs TRBV15 and TRBJ2-7; TRBD1 aligns across 11 bases. CDR1 LNHNV and CDR2 YYDKDF come from the germline V gene (reference sequence). The CDR3 runs 14 residues. V trimming: 8 bases; J trimming: 4 bases; junction bases outside the gene matches: 7. CDR3 nucleotide sequence: TGTGCCACCGCGTATGGGACAGGGGGTTACGAGCAGTACTTC. Translating gives CATAYGTGGYEQYF.

The chain couples TRBV27 to TRBJ2-2, with D perhaps TRBD1 (5 bases). This CDR3 is 14 amino acids long. The V and J ends lost 2 bases and 6 bases respectively, with 10 bases between them. Germline CDR1 is MNHEY and CDR2 is SMNVEV (reference sequence). In DNA form, the CDR3 reads TGTGCCAGCAGTTTAGTAGGGGTGGCCGGGGAGCTGTTTTTT. Protein product: CASSLVGVAGELFF.

The DNA for the CDR3 is TGTGCCAGCAGTTTATCGATTGGCGACTACGAGCAGTACTTC. Translating gives CASSLSIGDYEQYF. The chain recombines TRBV27 with TRBJ2-7; no firm D call. Germline CDR1 MNHEY, CDR2 SMNVEV (reference sequence). Trimming removed 0 bases from V and 3 bases from J, with 9 bases in between. The CDR3 is 14 residues long.

The chain carries TRBV9 and TRBJ2-1; 14 bases line up with TRBD2. V was pared by 3 bases and J by 8 bases, with 7 bases of the junction left unmatched. This CDR3 comprises 16 residues. Germline CDR1 reads SGDLS; CDR2 reads YYNGEE. The CDR3 here is CASSAGTSGSLDEQFF. The DNA for the CDR3 is TGTGCCAGCAGCGCTGGGACTAGCGGGAGCTTGGATGAGCAGTTCTTC. The complete variable domain, with remaining parts taken from reference TRBV9 and TRBJ2-1, reads DSGVTQTPKHLITATGQRVTLRCSPRSGDLSVYWYQQSLDQGLQFLIQYYNGEERAKGNILERFSAQQFPDLHSELNLSSLELGDSALYFCASSAGTSGSLDEQFFGPGTRLTVL.

V is TRBV6-5 and J is TRBJ2-7; D not certain. This CDR3 contains 13 residues. The germline V gene has CDR1 MNHEY and CDR2 SVGAGI. The germline V and J ends were trimmed by 5 bases and 2 bases, with 10 bases remaining between them. CDR3 sequence reads: CASSLTDTYEQYF. The CDR3, as DNA: TGTGCCAGCAGTCTCACTGATACCTACGAGCAGTACTTC.

The V and J genes are TRBV29-1 and TRBJ1-1; TRBD1 matches at 8 bases. This CDR3 comprises 13 residues. J gave up 12 bases and V 4 bases, and 13 bases lay outside the gene matches. Germline-derived CDR1 and CDR2 are SQVTM and ANQGSEA. The CDR3 DNA reads TGCAGCGTTGGGGATGGACAGGGTGCGTTGACTTTCTTT. Amino acids: CSVGDGQGALTFF.

This rearrangement joins TRBV27 to TRBJ2-7; 8 bases are shared with TRBD1. The V gene's germline CDR1 is MNHEY and CDR2 SMNVEV (reference sequence). The CDR3 has 15 amino acids. The junction had 11 bases not matched to a gene; V was cut back by 4 bases and J by 6 bases. CDR3 residues: CASSYGQGSALEQYF. CDR3 in DNA: TGTGCCAGCAGTTACGGACAGGGAAGCGCCCTCGAGCAGTACTTC.

This clone was seen just once. The gene calls are TRBV6-1 and TRBJ1-6, with D possibly matching TRBD1 (6 bases). V was pared by 6 bases and J by 4 bases, with 13 bases between. The germline CDR1 and CDR2 sequences are MNHNS and SASEGT. This CDR3 spans 15 amino acids. CDR3 in amino acids: CASRAKQGYNSPLHF. CDR3 nucleotide sequence: TGTGCCAGCAGAGCTAAACAGGGTTATAATTCACCCCTCCACTTT.